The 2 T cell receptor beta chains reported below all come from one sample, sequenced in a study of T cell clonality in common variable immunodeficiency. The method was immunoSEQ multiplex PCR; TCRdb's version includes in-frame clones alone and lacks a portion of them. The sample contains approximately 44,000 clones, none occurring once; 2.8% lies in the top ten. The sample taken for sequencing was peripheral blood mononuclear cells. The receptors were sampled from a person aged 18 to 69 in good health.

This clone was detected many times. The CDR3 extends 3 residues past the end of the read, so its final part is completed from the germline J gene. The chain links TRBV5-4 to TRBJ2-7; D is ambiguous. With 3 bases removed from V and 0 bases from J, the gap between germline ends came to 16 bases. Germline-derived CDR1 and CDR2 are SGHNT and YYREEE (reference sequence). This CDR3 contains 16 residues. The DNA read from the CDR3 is TGTGCCAGCAGCTCTGATACCGGGTCCAGCTCCTACGAG. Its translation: CASSSDTGSSSYE. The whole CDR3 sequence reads CASSSDTGSSSYEQYF. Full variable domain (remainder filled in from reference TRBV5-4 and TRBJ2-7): ETGVTQSPTHLIKTRGQQVTLRCSSQSGHNTVSWYQQALGQGPQFIFQYYREEENGRGNFPPRFSGLQFPNYSSELNVNALELDDSALYLCASSSDTGSSSYEQYFGPGTRLTVT.

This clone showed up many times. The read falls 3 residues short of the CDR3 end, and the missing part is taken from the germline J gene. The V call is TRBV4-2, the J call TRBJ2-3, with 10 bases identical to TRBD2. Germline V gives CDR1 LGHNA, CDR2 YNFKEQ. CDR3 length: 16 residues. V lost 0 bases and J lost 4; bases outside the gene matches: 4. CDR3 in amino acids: CASSQEEGLAADTQYF. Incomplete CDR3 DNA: TGTGCCAGCAGCCAAGAAGAAGGACTAGCGGCAGATACG.